The clone carrying this T cell receptor beta chain was detected once. Its antigen is not identified. This sample was included in a study of identical twins. TCRdb called the 5' RACE reads again in MiXCR, with one record for every CDR3 protein. The sample consists of 1.5 million to 2 million distinct CDR3 sequences, less than 35% of them appearing once. Looked up from germline, CDR1 is DFQATT and CDR2 is SNEGSKA (reference sequence). CDR3 length equals 15 residues. With 5 bases removed from V and 7 bases from J, the gap between germline ends came to 20 bases. Study-wide results and caveats: There were fewer insertions in abundant cord blood beta clonotypes, but memory repertoires showed no such pattern. Out-of-frame alpha sequences common to twins exhibited a surplus of low generation probability.

V and J are TRBV20-1 and TRBJ2-2; D assignment may be TRBD1 or TRBD2 (6 bases each). The specimen sequenced was cord blood. The source of this sequence is a newborn girl in good health. The CDR3 bases are TGCAGTGCTCCCCGGAGGGGGGCGGGTGTCGGGGAGCTGTTTTTT. As protein: CSAPRRGAGVGELFF.